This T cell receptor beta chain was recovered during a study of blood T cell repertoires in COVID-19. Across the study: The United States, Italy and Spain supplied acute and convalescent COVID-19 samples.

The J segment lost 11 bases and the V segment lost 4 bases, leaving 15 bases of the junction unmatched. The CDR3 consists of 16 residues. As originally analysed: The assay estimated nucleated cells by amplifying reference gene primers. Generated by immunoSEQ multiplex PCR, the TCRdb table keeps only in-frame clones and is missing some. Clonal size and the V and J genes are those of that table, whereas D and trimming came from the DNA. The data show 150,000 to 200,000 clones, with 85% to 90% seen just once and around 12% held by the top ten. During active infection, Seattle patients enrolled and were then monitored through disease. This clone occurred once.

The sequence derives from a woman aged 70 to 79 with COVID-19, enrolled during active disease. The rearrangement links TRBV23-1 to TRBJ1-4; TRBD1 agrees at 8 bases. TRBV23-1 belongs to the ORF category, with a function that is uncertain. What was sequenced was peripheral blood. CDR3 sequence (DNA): TGCGCCAGCAGTCCCACGTCGGACAGGGAGGGTAAGAAACTGTTTTTT. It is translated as CASSPTSDREGKKLFF.